These 19 T cell receptor beta chains were all obtained from the same sample, sequenced in a study of read filtering for tumor transcriptome and immune sequencing. The library was built from around 380 ng RNA with molecular barcoded adaptors for alpha/delta and beta/gamma chains. Using its own MiXCR run on the reads, TCRdb lists one record per CDR3 protein. Of some 40,000 distinct CDR3 sequences in the sample, around an eighth are singletons; the top ten hold approximately 7%. Sequencing input: a population of CD138-negative cells sorted from bone marrow. The receptors here all came from a donor over 35 with multiple myeloma.

The chain carries TRBV27 and TRBJ2-1; no firm D call. Germline V CDR1 and CDR2: MNHEY, SMNVEV (reference sequence). The germline V and J ends were trimmed by 3 bases and 9 bases, with 9 bases remaining between them. The CDR3 extends over 12 amino acids. CDR3: CASSFRLSEQFF. For the CDR3, the DNA is TGTGCCAGCAGTTTCCGGTTGAGTGAGCAGTTCTTC.

This clonotype showed up many times. The chain couples TRBV6-5 to TRBJ1-3, with no clear D. Germline assignment: CDR1 MNHEY and CDR2 SVGAGI. This CDR3 has 14 amino acids. V shed 6 bases and J shed 4 bases, with 13 bases lying between them. CDR3: CASSPEYRGNTIYF. In DNA, the CDR3 is TGTGCCAGCAGCCCCGAGTATAGAGGAAACACCATATATTTT.

About this clonotype itself: This clone may be a read error of a much larger clone one base away. This chain links TRBV30 with TRBJ1-1, with unresolved D. CDR3 length equals 11 residues. Germline CDR1 GTSNPN, CDR2 SVGIG (reference sequence). The CDR3 DNA is TGTGCCCGGAGTAGAGACACTGAAGCTTTCTTT. Residues: CARSRDTEAFF.

This clonotype was detected ten times or more. V gene TRBV4-2 combines with J gene TRBJ1-2; tentative D call: TRBD1 (5 bases). Germline V gene data show CDR1 as LGHNA and CDR2 as YNFKEQ. CDR3 length: 18 residues. V was trimmed by 0 bases and J by 2 bases, leaving 19 bases between them. The CDR3 is CASSQDSAGYIQNYGYTF. The CDR3 coding sequence is TGTGCCAGCAGCCAAGATTCAGCAGGGTATATTCAGAACTATGGCTACACCTTC.

This clonotype was counted many times. The J gene is TRBJ1-4, the V gene TRBV20-1; D is ambiguous. CDR1 DFQATT and CDR2 SNEGSKA come from the germline V gene (reference sequence). The CDR3 covers 15 residues. The V and J ends lost 0 bases and 8 bases respectively, with 16 bases between them. Written as DNA, the CDR3 is TGCAGTGCTAGAGATATCGGGAGGGCAAGAGAAAAACTGTTTTTT. It codes for CSARDIGRAREKLFF.

This clonotype was seen ten or more times. A much larger clone differs by one base, so this may be a read error. This CDR3 fails to terminate in the conserved phenylalanine or tryptophan, so it likely reflects a read error. The chain combines TRBV14 with TRBJ2-1; the match to TRBD2 covers 12 bases. CDR1 and CDR2 (germline): SGHDN, FVKESK. The V gene end was trimmed by 0 bases and the J gene end by 9 bases; junction bases not matched to a gene: 9. This CDR3 region has 17 residues. This CDR3 reads CASSQESPLAGGGEQFL. The DNA for the CDR3 is TGTGCCAGCAGCCAAGAAAGTCCGCTAGCGGGAGGGGGTGAGCAGTTCCTC.

This clonotype was recorded many times. The V call is TRBV28, the J call TRBJ1-2; maybe TRBD1 (5 bases). Germline-derived CDR1 and CDR2 are MDHEN and SYDVKM. The V gene lost 5 bases and the J gene lost 2 bases, with 12 bases spanning the gap. The CDR3 totals 14 residues. Written as DNA, the CDR3 is TGTGCCAGCAGTCGAAGACAGTACAACTATGGCTACACCTTC. Its protein is CASSRRQYNYGYTF.

On this clonotype: With a much larger clone just one base away, this may be a read error. This chain connects TRBV7-9 to TRBJ2-1; 9 bases are shared with TRBD1. The germline V gene encodes CDR1 SEHNR and CDR2 FQNEAQ (reference sequence). CDR3 length equals 20 residues. The CDR3 region is CASSLPRDRERAGSYDEQFF. For the CDR3, the DNA is TGTGCCAGCAGCCTACCCCGGGACAGGGAACGAGCGGGGAGCTACGATGAGCAGTTCTTC.

This clonotype was found a few times. This may stem from a read error, because a much larger clone lies one nucleotide away. As the CDR3 is not closed by the conserved phenylalanine or tryptophan, this likely results from a read error. The chain recombines TRBV6-2 or TRBV6-3 with TRBJ2-5, with D possibly matching TRBD2 (5 bases). V was clipped by 6 bases and J by 2 bases, with 13 bases between them. The CDR3 loop spans 14 amino acids. Germline V gene lookup returns CDR1 MNHEY and CDR2 SVGEGT. This CDR3 reads CASRVASPQETQYL. The CDR3 region has the DNA TGTGCCAGCAGAGTAGCTAGCCCTCAAGAGACCCAGTACCTC.

This clonotype was recorded many times. The CDR3 region has the DNA TGCAGTGCCTTAGCGGAGAGCACAGATACGCAGTATTTT. Its translation is CSALAESTDTQYF. This chain connects TRBV20-1 to TRBJ2-3; weak D call: TRBD2 (6 bases). The germline CDR1 and CDR2 sequences are DFQATT and SNEGSKA (reference sequence). This CDR3 spans 13 amino acids. With 6 bases removed from V and 0 bases from J, the gap between germline ends came to 10 bases.

The sample holds many counts of this clonotype. This rearrangement joins TRBV19 to TRBJ2-1; TRBD2 aligns across 9 bases. Germline CDR1 reads LNHDA; CDR2 reads SQIVND (reference sequence). This CDR3 region has 15 residues. With 7 bases clipped from V and 5 bases from J, the junction kept 9 bases outside the gene matches. CDR3 protein: CASNSVASGNNEQFF. CDR3 coding DNA: TGTGCCAGTAATTCCGTGGCTAGCGGGAACAATGAGCAGTTCTTC. The variable domain in full, with the rest retrieved from reference TRBV19 and TRBJ2-1, is DGGITQSPKYLFRKEGQNVTLSCEQNLNHDAMYWYRQDPGQGLRLIYYSQIVNDFQKGDIAEGYSVSREKKESFPLTVTSAQKNPTAFYLCASNSVASGNNEQFFGPGTRLTVL.

As regards this clonotype: A read error is possible here, since a much larger clone lies one base away. This chain links TRBV5-5 with TRBJ2-3, with 8 positions matching TRBD2. The CDR3 contains 13 residues. Germline CDR1 is SGHKS and CDR2 is YYEKEE (reference sequence). J lost 3 bases, V lost 6 bases, and 3 bases had no gene match. The CDR3 here is CASNSSGTDTQYF. The CDR3 DNA sequence: TGTGCCAGCAATTCTAGCGGGACAGATACGCAGTATTTT. Looking up the rest from reference TRBV5-5 and TRBJ2-3 gives the full variable domain: DAGVTQSPTHLIKTRGQQVTLRCSPISGHKSVSWYQQVLGQGPQFIFQYYEKEERGRGNFPDRFSARQFPNYSSELNVNALLLGDSALYLCASNSSGTDTQYFGPGTRLTVL.

This clonotype has a count of ten or more. The V call is TRBV5-6, the J call TRBJ1-1; a weak D match, TRBD1 (5 bases). Trimming stripped 0 bases from V and 5 bases from J, with 17 bases between. The CDR3 is 16 residues long. The V gene's germline CDR1 is SGHDT and CDR2 YYEEEE. The CDR3 DNA reads TGTGCCAGCAGCTTGGTGGTTGTGCAGGGTTGGACTGAAGCTTTCTTT. The encoded protein is CASSLVVVQGWTEAFF. The full variable domain, rest sourced from reference TRBV5-6 and TRBJ1-1, is DAGVTQSPTHLIKTRGQQVTLRCSPKSGHDTVSWYQQALGQGPQFIFQYYEEEERQRGNFPDRFSGHQFPNYSSELNVNALLLGDSALYLCASSLVVVQGWTEAFFGQGTRLTVV.

This clonotype rates as medium-sized. This chain uses TRBV28 with TRBJ1-2; D unresolved. The CDR3 runs to 15 residues. Germline V gene lookup returns CDR1 MDHEN and CDR2 SYDVKM. The germline V and J ends were trimmed by 5 bases and 2 bases, with 15 bases remaining between them. The CDR3 bases are TGTGCCAGCAGTCCGGTTTGGGCTGTAAACTATGGCTACACCTTC. Translating gives CASSPVWAVNYGYTF.

This clonotype occurred many times. The chain has TRBV20-1 and TRBJ1-5; TRBD1 agrees at 9 bases. CDR1 and CDR2 (germline): DFQATT, SNEGSKA (reference sequence). The CDR3 spans 14 residues. The V gene end was trimmed by 6 bases and the J gene end by 4 bases; junction bases not matched to a gene: 7. The CDR3 loop reads CSALPGTGNQPQHF. CDR3 in DNA: TGCAGTGCGCTGCCCGGGACAGGGAATCAGCCCCAGCATTTT.

This clonotype was recorded at least ten times. This rearrangement joins TRBV6-6 to TRBJ2-7; tentatively, D is TRBD1 (6 bases). Trimming stripped 2 bases from V and 5 bases from J, with 7 bases between. CDR1 is MNHNY and CDR2 is SVGAGI in the germline V gene (reference sequence). The CDR3 contains 12 residues. This CDR3 is CASSYKGDEQYF. The CDR3 DNA is TGTGCCAGCAGTTACAAGGGGGACGAGCAGTACTTC.

This clonotype was observed at least ten times. This chain uses TRBV5-1 with TRBJ2-3; 13 positions agree with TRBD2. Per germline, CDR1 SGHRS and CDR2 YFSETQ. The CDR3 has 18 residues. The junction had 8 bases not matched to a gene; V was cut back by 3 bases and J by 1 base. The CDR3 is CASSSGTSGRGGTDTQYF. CDR3 nucleotides: TGCGCCAGCAGCTCCGGAACTAGCGGGAGGGGGGGCACAGATACGCAGTATTTT.

In this sample, this clonotype turned up a few times. Being one base from a much bigger clone, this may be a read error. V gene TRBV20-1 combines with J gene TRBJ1-5; D is perhaps TRBD1 (5 bases). Germline V lookup: CDR1 DFQATT, CDR2 SNEGSKA (reference sequence). The CDR3 totals 12 residues. CDR3 amino acids: CGARDGDQPQHF. CDR3 nucleotide sequence: TGCGGTGCTAGAGATGGGGACCAGCCCCAGCATTTT.

This clonotype has a handful of counts. The chain joins TRBV23-1 to TRBJ2-5; 9 nucleotides align to TRBD1. TRBV23-1 is treated as an ORF (open reading frame) with a function not yet certain. Trimming took 2 bases from V and 2 from J; bases not matched to a gene: 6. The CDR3 is 16 residues long. The CDR3 region is CASSQRTGATQETQYF. The CDR3 DNA sequence: TGCGCCAGCAGTCAAAGGACAGGGGCCACGCAAGAGACCCAGTACTTC.